The present T cell receptor (beta chain) was sequenced within a study of blood T cell repertoires in COVID-19. Germline loops: CDR1 LNHDA, CDR2 SQIVND (reference sequence). The junction had 8 bases not matched to a gene; V was cut back by 6 bases and J by 0 bases. The CDR3 totals 17 residues. TCRdb's table, derived via immunoSEQ multiplex PCR, lists solely in-frame clones and lacks some. Among about 180,000 clones, roughly 83% were seen once, and the ten largest hold around 7%. The receptor was isolated from a woman between 40 and 50 years old with COVID-19, enrolled during active disease. The sample comprised peripheral blood. The chain uses TRBV19 and TRBJ2-2; 9 bases match TRBD1. CDR3 sequence (DNA): TGTGCCAGTAGCGTCGGGACAGGGTCCGCGAACACCGGGGAGCTGTTTTTT. Amino acid sequence: CASSVGTGSANTGELFF.